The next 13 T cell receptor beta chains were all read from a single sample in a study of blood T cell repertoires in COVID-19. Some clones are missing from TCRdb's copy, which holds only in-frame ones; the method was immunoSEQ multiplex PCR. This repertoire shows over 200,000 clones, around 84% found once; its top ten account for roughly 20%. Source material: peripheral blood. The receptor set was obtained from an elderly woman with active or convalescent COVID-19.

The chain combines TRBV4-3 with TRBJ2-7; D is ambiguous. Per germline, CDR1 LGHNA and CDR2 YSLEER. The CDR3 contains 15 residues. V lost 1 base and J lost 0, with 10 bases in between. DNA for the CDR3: TGCGCCAGCAGCCAAGGAGCGAGGAGCTCCTACGAGCAGTACTTC. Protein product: CASSQGARSSYEQYF.

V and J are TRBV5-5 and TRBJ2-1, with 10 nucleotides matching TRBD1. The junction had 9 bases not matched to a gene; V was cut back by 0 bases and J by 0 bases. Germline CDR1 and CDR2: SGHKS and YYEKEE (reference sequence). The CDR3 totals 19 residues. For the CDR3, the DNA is TGTGCCAGCAGCTTGGAGGCGGGACAGGGGAAGAGCTCCTACAATGAGCAGTTCTTC. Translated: CASSLEAGQGKSSYNEQFF.

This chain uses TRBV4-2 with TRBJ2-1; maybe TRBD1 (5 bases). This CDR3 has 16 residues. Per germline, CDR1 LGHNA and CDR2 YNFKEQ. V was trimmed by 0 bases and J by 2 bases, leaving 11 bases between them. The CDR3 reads CASSQDRVSTYNEQFF. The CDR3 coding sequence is TGTGCCAGCAGCCAAGACAGGGTTTCTACCTACAATGAGCAGTTCTTC.

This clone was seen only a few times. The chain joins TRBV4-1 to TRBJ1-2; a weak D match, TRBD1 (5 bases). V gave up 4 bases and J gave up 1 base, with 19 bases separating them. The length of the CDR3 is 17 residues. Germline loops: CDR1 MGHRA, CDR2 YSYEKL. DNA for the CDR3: TGCGCCAGCAGCCCCCAACCGGGGGGGACCCTTAACTATGGCTACACCTTC. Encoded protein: CASSPQPGGTLNYGYTF.

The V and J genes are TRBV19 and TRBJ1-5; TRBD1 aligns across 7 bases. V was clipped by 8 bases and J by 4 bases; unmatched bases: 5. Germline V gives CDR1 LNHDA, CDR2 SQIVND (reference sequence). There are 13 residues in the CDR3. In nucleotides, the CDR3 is TGTGCCAGTGCGGACAGGACAAATCAGCCCCAGCATTTT. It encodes CASADRTNQPQHF.

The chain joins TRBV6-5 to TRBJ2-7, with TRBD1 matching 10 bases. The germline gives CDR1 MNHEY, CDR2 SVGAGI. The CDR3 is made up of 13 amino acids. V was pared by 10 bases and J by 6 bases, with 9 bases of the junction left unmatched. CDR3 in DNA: TGTGCCATCGGGACAGGGGTACTTAGCGAGCAGTACTTC. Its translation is CAIGTGVLSEQYF.

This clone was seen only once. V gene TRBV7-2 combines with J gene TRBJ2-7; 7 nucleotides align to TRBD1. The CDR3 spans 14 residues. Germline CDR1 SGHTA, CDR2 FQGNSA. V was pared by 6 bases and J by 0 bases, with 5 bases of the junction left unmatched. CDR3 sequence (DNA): TGTGCCAGCAGACCAGGGGGTGGCTCCTACGAGCAGTACTTC. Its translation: CASRPGGGSYEQYF.

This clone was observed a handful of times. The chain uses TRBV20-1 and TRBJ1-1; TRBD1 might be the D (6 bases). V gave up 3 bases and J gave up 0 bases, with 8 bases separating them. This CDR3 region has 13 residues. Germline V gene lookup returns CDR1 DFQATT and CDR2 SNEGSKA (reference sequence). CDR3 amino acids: CSASGQMNTEAFF. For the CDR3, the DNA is TGCAGTGCTAGTGGACAGATGAACACTGAAGCTTTCTTT.

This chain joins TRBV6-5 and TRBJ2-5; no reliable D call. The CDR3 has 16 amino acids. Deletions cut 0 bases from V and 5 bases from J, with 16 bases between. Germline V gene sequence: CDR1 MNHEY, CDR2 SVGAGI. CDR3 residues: CASSYSNLAPFETQYF. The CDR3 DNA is TGTGCCAGCAGTTACTCGAATCTGGCCCCATTCGAGACCCAGTACTTC.

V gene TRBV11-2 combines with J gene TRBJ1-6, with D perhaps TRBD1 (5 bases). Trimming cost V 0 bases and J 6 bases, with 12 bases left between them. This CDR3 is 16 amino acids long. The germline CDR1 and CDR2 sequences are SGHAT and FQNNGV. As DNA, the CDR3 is TGTGCCAGCAGCTTAGATAGGGGCGTCCCTAATTCACCCCTCCACTTT. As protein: CASSLDRGVPNSPLHF.

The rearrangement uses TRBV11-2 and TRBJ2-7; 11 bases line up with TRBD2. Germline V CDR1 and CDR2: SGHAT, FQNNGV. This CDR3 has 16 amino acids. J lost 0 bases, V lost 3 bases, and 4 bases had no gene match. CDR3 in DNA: TGTGCCAGCAGCTTCGGGACTAGCGGATACTCCTACGAGCAGTACTTC. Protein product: CASSFGTSGYSYEQYF.

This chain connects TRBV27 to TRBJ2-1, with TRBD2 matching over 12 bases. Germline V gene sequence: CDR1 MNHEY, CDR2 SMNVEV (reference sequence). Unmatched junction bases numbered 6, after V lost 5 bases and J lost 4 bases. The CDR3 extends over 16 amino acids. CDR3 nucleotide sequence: TGTGCCAGCAGTACCTCTAGCGGGAGGGTTTACAATGAGCAGTTCTTC. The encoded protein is CASSTSSGRVYNEQFF.

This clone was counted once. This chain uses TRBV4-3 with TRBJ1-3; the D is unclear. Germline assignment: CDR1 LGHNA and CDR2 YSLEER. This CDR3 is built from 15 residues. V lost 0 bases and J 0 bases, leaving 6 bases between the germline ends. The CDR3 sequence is CASSQDLSSGNTIYF. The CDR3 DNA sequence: TGCGCCAGCAGCCAAGATCTGAGCTCTGGAAACACCATATATTTT.